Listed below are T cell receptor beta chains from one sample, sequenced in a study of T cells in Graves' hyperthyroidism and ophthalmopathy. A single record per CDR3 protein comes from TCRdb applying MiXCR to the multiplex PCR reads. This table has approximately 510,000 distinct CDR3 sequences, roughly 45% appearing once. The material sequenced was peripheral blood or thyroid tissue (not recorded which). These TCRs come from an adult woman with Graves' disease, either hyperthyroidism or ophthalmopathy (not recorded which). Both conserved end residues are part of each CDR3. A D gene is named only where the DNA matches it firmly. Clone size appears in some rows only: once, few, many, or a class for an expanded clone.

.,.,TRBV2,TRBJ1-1,TGTGCCAGCAGTGAAGCGCGAGACCTGAACACTGAAGCTTTCTTT,CASSEARDLNTEAFF
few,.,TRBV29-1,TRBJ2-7,TGCAGCGCCCGGTGGGGGGGCTACTCCTACGAGCAGTACTTC,CSARWGGYSYEQYF
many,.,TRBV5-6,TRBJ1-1,TGTGCCAGCAGCTTGGGGGCAGGGTCCATGAACACTGAAGCTTTCTTT,CASSLGAGSMNTEAFF
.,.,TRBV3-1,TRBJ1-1,TGTGCCAGCAGCCACCGAGACACTAACACTGAAGCTTTCTTT,CASSHRDTNTEAFF
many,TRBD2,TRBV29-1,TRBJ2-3,TGCAGCGTTGACGTGGGAGGGACCACAGATACGCAGTATTTT,CSVDVGGTTDTQYF
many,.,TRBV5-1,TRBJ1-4,TGCGCCAGCAGGGGTGGCAGAAATGAAAAACTGTTTTTT,CASRGGRNEKLFF
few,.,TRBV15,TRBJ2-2,TGTGCCACCAGCAGAGATCGGAGTAACACCGGGGAGCTGTTTTTT,CATSRDRSNTGELFF
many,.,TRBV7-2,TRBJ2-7,TGTGCCAGCAGTCCCGGGGACGGGCCTGCCTACGAGCAGTACTTC,CASSPGDGPAYEQYF
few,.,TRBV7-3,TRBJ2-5,TGTGCCAGCAGCTTGCACGGACCCCAGGGCACCCAGTACTTC,CASSLHGPQGTQYF
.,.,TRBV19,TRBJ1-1,TGTGCCAGTAGTACCCAACCTGGGACCGAAGCTTTCTTT,CASSTQPGTEAFF
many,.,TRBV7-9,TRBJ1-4,TGTGCCAGCAGCTTAGGGCAGGGAGAGAAACTGTTTTTT,CASSLGQGEKLFF